Listed here are 23 T cell receptor beta chains from one sample, sequenced in a study of brain metastases from non-small cell lung cancer. Some clones are missing from TCRdb's copy, which holds only in-frame ones; the method was immunoSEQ multiplex PCR. This sample has about 2,600 clones, with roughly 90% found just once. Source material: primary lung tumor tissue. These receptors were taken from a donor at least 40 years old with non-small cell lung cancer.

V gene TRBV5-1 combines with J gene TRBJ2-1, with D maybe TRBD1 (6 bases). Germline V gene lookup returns CDR1 SGHRS and CDR2 YFSETQ. The CDR3 is 14 residues long. Trimming took 5 bases from V and 0 from J, leaving 9 bases between them. This chain's CDR3 is CASSGGLSYNEQFF. In DNA, the CDR3 is TGCGCCAGCAGTGGGGGCCTCTCCTACAATGAGCAGTTCTTC.

This clone was detected only a few times. CDR3 region: CASSLAGSGELFF. The DNA for the CDR3 is TGTGCCAGCAGCTTAGCAGGTTCCGGGGAGCTGTTTTTT. This sequence joins TRBV7-9 and TRBJ2-2; D not resolved. V was shortened by 0 bases and J by 6 bases, with 5 bases between the two germline ends. Germline assignment: CDR1 SEHNR and CDR2 FQNEAQ (reference sequence). The CDR3 is 13 amino acids. The whole variable domain, filled in from reference TRBV7-9 and TRBJ2-2, reads DTGVSQNPRHKITKRGQNVTFRCDPISEHNRLYWYRQTLGQGPEFLTYFQNEAQLEKSRLLSDRFSAERPKGSFSTLEIQRTEQGDSAMYLCASSLAGSGELFFGEGSRLTVL.

In regard to this clone: Within the sample, other DNA sequences also encode this same CDR3. The rearrangement uses TRBV18 and TRBJ2-3; 12 bases fit TRBD2. There are 17 residues in the CDR3. Germline V gene sequence: CDR1 KGHSH, CDR2 LQKENI. The trim removed 1 base at V and 2 bases at J, leaving 4 bases unmatched. The DNA of the CDR3 is TGTGCCAGCTCACCACTCGCTAGCGGGGGGGTCACAGATACGCAGTATTTT. Translating it yields CASSPLASGGVTDTQYF.

This clone was counted once. The rearrangement uses TRBV6-5 and TRBJ2-7; D unresolved. The CDR3 sequence is 11 residues long. With 2 bases removed from V and 6 bases from J, the gap between germline ends came to 5 bases. CDR1 MNHEY and CDR2 SVGAGI come from the germline V gene. The CDR3 region has the DNA TGTGCCAGCAGTTACGGCGGCGAGCAGTACTTC. Encoded protein: CASSYGGEQYF.

The chain carries TRBV7-2 and TRBJ1-3; tentative D call: TRBD1 (6 bases). V was shortened by 2 bases and J by 4 bases, with 9 bases between the two germline ends. Germline CDR1 and CDR2: SGHTA and FQGNSA. The CDR3 runs to 14 residues. CDR3 loop: CASSLSGEGNTIYF. CDR3 nucleotide sequence: TGTGCCAGCAGCTTATCAGGGGAAGGAAACACCATATATTTT.

V gene TRBV28 combines with J gene TRBJ1-2; unclear D gene. The V end was cut by 6 bases, the J end by 7 bases, with 12 bases between. This CDR3 spans 12 amino acids. Germline V lookup: CDR1 MDHEN, CDR2 SYDVKM. In DNA, the CDR3 is TGTGCCAGCAGCCCTATGGGATTTGGCTACACCTTC. This translates into CASSPMGFGYTF.

The chain links TRBV2 to TRBJ1-1, with D unclear. The V and J ends lost 3 bases and 1 base respectively, with 3 bases between them. The V gene's germline CDR1 is SNHLY and CDR2 FYNNEI. The CDR3 is 12 residues long. The CDR3 loop reads CASSEQNTEAFF. In DNA, the CDR3 is TGTGCCAGCAGTGAGCAGAACACTGAAGCTTTCTTT.

As regards this clone: Additional DNA sequences in this sample encode the identical CDR3. The rearrangement links TRBV3-1 (or the pseudogene TRBV3-2) to TRBJ2-3, with D tentatively TRBD2 (6 bases). The CDR3 loop spans 13 amino acids. V shed 1 base and J shed 9 bases, with 11 bases lying between them. CDR1 and CDR2 (germline): LGHDT, YNNKEL (reference sequence). The CDR3 is CASSQARRETQYF. For the CDR3, the DNA is TGTGCCAGCAGCCAAGCCCGGCGGGAAACGCAGTATTTT.

This chain uses TRBV5-1 with TRBJ2-3; 9 bases are a match to TRBD1. This CDR3 region has 14 residues. V shed 8 bases and J 1 base; nucleotides not matched to a gene: 5. CDR1 is SGHRS, CDR2 YFSETQ, per germline. The CDR3 sequence: CASYRDRGTDTQYF. CDR3 nucleotides: TGCGCCAGTTACCGGGACAGGGGCACAGATACGCAGTATTTT. Combining the CDR3 with reference TRBV5-1 and TRBJ2-3 gives the whole variable domain KAGVTQTPRYLIKTRGQQVTLSCSPISGHRSVSWYQQTPGQGLQFLFEYFSETQRNKGNFPGRFSGRQFSNSRSEMNVSTLELGDSALYLCASYRDRGTDTQYFGPGTRLTVL.

On this clone: Additional DNA sequences in this sample encode the identical CDR3. The chain has TRBV7-3 and TRBJ2-1, with D hard to call. Trimming pared 5 bases from V and 7 bases from J, leaving 12 bases between. Germline-derived CDR1 and CDR2 are SGHTA and FQGTGA. This CDR3 is built from 13 residues. The DNA for the CDR3 is TGTGCCAGCAGCATCCAATTGGAAAATGAGCAGTTCTTC. Its translation is CASSIQLENEQFF.

The chain links TRBV10-3 to TRBJ2-5; 15 bases are a match to TRBD2. This CDR3 is 16 amino acids long. With V trimmed by 6 bases and J by 1 base, 3 bases remained unmatched. CDR1 and CDR2 (germline): ENHRY, SYGVKD. CDR3 region: CAISSGLAGGQETQYF. CDR3 DNA sequence: TGTGCCATCAGCTCGGGACTAGCGGGGGGCCAAGAGACCCAGTACTTC.

This chain connects TRBV30 to TRBJ2-6; D gene uncertain. The CDR3 consists of 11 residues. Germline CDR1 is GTSNPN and CDR2 is SVGIG (reference sequence). With 6 bases removed from V and 9 bases from J, the gap between germline ends came to 9 bases. The CDR3 DNA sequence: TGTGCCTGCTTCCGGGTCAACGTCCTGACTTTC. Translated, it gives CACFRVNVLTF.

This clone was counted between two and nine times. The V and J genes are TRBV10-1 and TRBJ1-1; the D gene is possibly TRBD1 (5 bases). Germline assignment: CDR1 WNHNN and CDR2 SYGVQD (reference sequence). The CDR3 extends over 12 amino acids. V was shortened by 2 bases and J by 4 bases, with 5 bases between the two germline ends. DNA of the CDR3: TGCGCCAGCAGTGAGGGGACCACTGAAGCTTTCTTT. Amino acids: CASSEGTTEAFF.

The chain carries TRBV5-4 and TRBJ2-1; 7 positions match TRBD2. Trimming took 2 bases from V and 0 from J; bases not matched to a gene: 5. The CDR3 totals 16 residues. Germline V CDR1 and CDR2: SGHNT, YYREEE (reference sequence). CDR3 sequence reads: CASSFSGGGSYNEQFF. The CDR3 nucleotides read TGTGCCAGCAGCTTTTCGGGGGGAGGCTCCTACAATGAGCAGTTCTTC. Complete variable domain (other parts from reference TRBV5-4 and TRBJ2-1): ETGVTQSPTHLIKTRGQQVTLRCSSQSGHNTVSWYQQALGQGPQFIFQYYREEENGRGNFPPRFSGLQFPNYSSELNVNALELDDSALYLCASSFSGGGSYNEQFFGPGTRLTVL.

V usage is TRBV7-3 and J usage is TRBJ1-1, with D unclear. Per the germline V gene, CDR1 is SGHTA and CDR2 is FQGTGA. The CDR3 covers 17 residues. CDR3 nucleotide sequence: TGTGTCACCCTTCCGGAGCTGGCCGGGGTGAGGAACACTGAAGCTTTCTTT. Its translation is CVTLPELAGVRNTEAFF.

The chain employs TRBV19 and TRBJ2-1; TRBD1 agrees at 9 bases. J lost 8 bases, V lost 2 bases, and 7 bases had no gene match. CDR1 is LNHDA and CDR2 is SQIVND in the germline V gene (reference sequence). The CDR3 is made up of 15 amino acids. CDR3 sequence reads: CASSIRTGAGDEQFF. The CDR3 region has the DNA TGTGCCAGTAGTATAAGGACAGGGGCCGGGGATGAGCAGTTCTTC.

The genes are TRBV20-1 and TRBJ1-1, with D perhaps matching TRBD1 (6 bases). The CDR3 contains 11 residues. Germline CDR1 reads DFQATT; CDR2 reads SNEGSKA (reference sequence). Trimming shortened V by 7 bases and J by 3 bases, and 9 bases separated the two germline ends. The CDR3 sequence is CSVSGDTEAFF. The CDR3 DNA follows: TGCAGTGTCTCAGGGGACACTGAAGCTTTCTTT.

V is TRBV7-9 and J is TRBJ2-5; possibly TRBD1 or TRBD2 for D (6 bases each). Trimming stripped 1 base from V and 1 base from J, with 7 bases between. CDR1 is SEHNR, CDR2 FQNEAQ, per germline (reference sequence). CDR3 length equals 14 residues. CDR3 nucleotide sequence: TGTGCCAGCAGCTTAGGGGGGGCCCAAGAGACCCAGTACTTC. Its translation is CASSLGGAQETQYF.

The chain employs TRBV6-2 or TRBV6-3 and TRBJ1-2, with a possible D match to TRBD1 (6 bases). The V end was cut by 0 bases, the J end by 4 bases, with 9 bases between. This CDR3 spans 14 amino acids. Looked up from germline, CDR1 is MNHEY and CDR2 is SVGEGT. This CDR3 reads CASSYSGTPYGYTF. The CDR3 DNA sequence: TGTGCCAGCAGTTACTCCGGGACACCCTATGGCTACACCTTC.

The gene calls are TRBV18 and TRBJ2-1; maybe TRBD2 (5 bases). Germline-derived CDR1 and CDR2 are KGHSH and LQKENI. V was pared by 2 bases and J by 15 bases, with 26 bases between. The CDR3 consists of 16 residues. The DNA of the CDR3 is TGTGCCAGCTCACCAGAACTCCTGGGCGGAGGCTGGTCTCTGTTCTTC. This codes for CASSPELLGGGWSLFF.

V is TRBV18 and J is TRBJ2-7, with 7 nucleotides matching TRBD2. The CDR3 runs 13 residues. Germline V lookup: CDR1 KGHSH, CDR2 LQKENI. The ends lost 4 bases at V and 5 bases at J; junction bases unmatched: 5. CDR3 coding DNA: TGTGCCAGCTCACACTCACGGGGGGACGAGCAGTACTTC. It is translated as CASSHSRGDEQYF. The full variable domain, with the rest looked up from reference TRBV18 and TRBJ2-7, is NAGVMQNPRHLVRRRGQEARLRCSPMKGHSHVYWYRQLPEEGLKFMVYLQKENIIDESGMPKERFSAEFPKEGPSILRIQQVVRGDSAAYFCASSHSRGDEQYFGPGTRLTVT.

Note on this clone: At the DNA level, this CDR3 is encoded by other sequences in the same sample as well. The chain has TRBV7-6 and TRBJ1-1; possibly TRBD1 for D (5 bases). V was trimmed by 4 bases and J by 5 bases, leaving 11 bases between them. Germline lookup yields CDR1 SGHVS and CDR2 FNYEAQ. The CDR3 totals 13 residues. CDR3 nucleotides: TGTGCCAGCAGCTCCAGGGCCAATACTGAAGCTTTCTTT. Its protein product is CASSSRANTEAFF.

The V call is TRBV30, the J call TRBJ1-1; no definite D call. Germline lookup yields CDR1 GTSNPN and CDR2 SVGIG (reference sequence). V was shortened by 1 base and J by 0 bases, with 6 bases between the two germline ends. This CDR3 is built from 13 residues. The CDR3 is CAWSGRMNTEAFF. Written as DNA, the CDR3 is TGTGCCTGGAGTGGCAGGATGAACACTGAAGCTTTCTTT.